This T cell receptor beta chain was identified in a study of blood T cell repertoires in COVID-19. Study background: Acute and convalescent COVID-19 samples came from the United States, Italy and Spain.

The CDR3 extends over 17 amino acids. Germline CDR1 reads MNHEY; CDR2 reads SVGEGT. V was cut by 0 bases and J by 0 bases, with 14 bases left in between. In the study's own analysis: Estimation of nucleated cell counts relied on the amplification of reference gene primers. TCRdb's table, derived via immunoSEQ multiplex PCR, lists solely in-frame clones and lacks some. V, J and clone size reflect that table, while D and trimming were determined from the DNA. The sample lists around 57,000 clones, about nine tenths occurring once. The sequenced material came from peripheral blood. The chain couples TRBV6-2 or TRBV6-3 to TRBJ1-2; D is unresolved. This TCR was recovered from a man over 45 with active COVID-19. CDR3 DNA: TGTGCCAGCAGTTACTCGATTGAGGGCGGACCTAACTATGGCTACACCTTC. This encodes CASSYSIEGGPNYGYTF.